The 9 T cell receptor beta chains given below trace back to one sample, sequenced in a study of blood T cell repertoires in COVID-19. Clones were read by immunoSEQ multiplex PCR, and TCRdb kept only the in-frame ones, dropping some. In the table there are 300,000 to 400,000 clones, more than 70% of which are singletons. The sequenced sample consisted of peripheral blood. Receptors originate from a woman between 25 and 40 years old with COVID-19, enrolled during active disease.

The rearrangement links TRBV9 to TRBJ2-7; the match to TRBD1 covers 11 bases. V lost 4 bases and J lost 0; bases outside the gene matches: 3. Germline CDR1 SGDLS, CDR2 YYNGEE. The length of the CDR3 is 15 residues. The CDR3 DNA reads as TGTGCCAGCAGCACCGGGACAGGGGGCTCCTACGAGCAGTACTTC. Translation: CASSTGTGGSYEQYF.

This chain uses TRBV7-9 with TRBJ1-1; D call uncertain. Germline V gene data show CDR1 as SEHNR and CDR2 as FQNEAQ (reference sequence). Between the trimmed V and J ends, which lost 3 bases and 3 bases, there was a span of 8 bases. The CDR3 runs to 13 residues. This chain's CDR3 is CASSFRLDTEAFF. CDR3 DNA: TGTGCCAGCAGCTTCCGTTTAGACACTGAAGCTTTCTTT.

The rearrangement uses TRBV6-1 and TRBJ1-6, with TRBD1 identical over 7 bases. CDR3 length equals 14 residues. Germline CDR1 is MNHNS and CDR2 is SASEGT. The J segment lost 6 bases and the V segment lost 6 bases, leaving 5 bases of the junction unmatched. The CDR3 loop reads CASRPGQPNSPLHF. CDR3 DNA sequence: TGTGCCAGCAGACCGGGACAGCCTAATTCACCCCTCCACTTT.

This rearrangement joins TRBV15 to TRBJ1-2; TRBD1 agrees at 8 bases. The CDR3 spans 16 residues. J gave up 2 bases and V 3 bases, and 8 bases lay outside the gene matches. Germline values: CDR1 LNHNV, CDR2 YYDKDF (reference sequence). The CDR3 DNA reads TGTGCCACCAGCAGGGCTACAGGGGGGTTCAACTATGGCTACACCTTC. Translated, it gives CATSRATGGFNYGYTF.

The chain links TRBV24-1 to TRBJ2-1, with TRBD2 identical over 9 bases. Trimming took 0 bases from V and 8 from J; bases not matched to a gene: 10. This CDR3 is 17 amino acids long. In germline, CDR1 is KGHDR, CDR2 SFDVKD. The CDR3 nucleotides read TGTGCCACCAGTGATTTGCAGGGCGGGGGGGCCGGCTATGAGCAGTTCTTC. It specifies CATSDLQGGGAGYEQFF.

V is TRBV3-1 (or the pseudogene TRBV3-2) and J is TRBJ1-2; a possible D gene is TRBD1 (6 bases). Trimming left V 1 base short and J 5 bases short, with 11 bases between. The CDR3 has 14 residues. From germline, CDR1 is LGHDT and CDR2 YNNKEL (reference sequence). CDR3 sequence: CASSQVEGGYGYTF. The CDR3 DNA is TGTGCCAGCAGCCAAGTAGAGGGGGGGTATGGCTACACCTTC.

The chain employs TRBV2 and TRBJ2-1; D unclear. V lost 7 bases and J 6 bases, leaving 16 bases between the germline ends. The CDR3 has 14 residues. Germline loops: CDR1 SNHLY, CDR2 FYNNEI. The CDR3 is CASTIAEPPNEQFF. The DNA of the CDR3 is TGTGCCAGCACAATAGCAGAGCCCCCCAATGAGCAGTTCTTC. The entire variable domain, with the rest obtained from reference TRBV2 and TRBJ2-1, is as follows: EPEVTQTPSHQVTQMGQEVILRCVPISNHLYFYWYRQILGQKVEFLVSFYNNEISEKSEIFDDQFSVERPDGSNFTLKIRSTKLEDSAMYFCASTIAEPPNEQFFGPGTRLTVL.

The rearrangement links TRBV7-8 to TRBJ1-1; 9 bases agree with TRBD1. Germline V gene lookup returns CDR1 SGHVS and CDR2 FQNEAQ. The CDR3 is 16 amino acids. V dropped 5 bases and J dropped 4; count of bases not matched to a gene: 11. Here the CDR3 reads CASSPGTGWQTTEAFF. The DNA for the CDR3 is TGTGCCAGCAGCCCCGGGACAGGGTGGCAAACCACTGAAGCTTTCTTT.

The chain carries TRBV24-1 and TRBJ1-1; 10 bases agree with TRBD1. With 3 bases clipped from V and 4 bases from J, the junction kept 1 base outside the gene matches. The length of the CDR3 is 14 residues. Looked up from germline, CDR1 is KGHDR and CDR2 is SFDVKD. CDR3 region: CATSDRTGGTEAFF. CDR3 sequence (DNA): TGTGCCACCAGTGATAGGACAGGGGGCACTGAAGCTTTCTTT.